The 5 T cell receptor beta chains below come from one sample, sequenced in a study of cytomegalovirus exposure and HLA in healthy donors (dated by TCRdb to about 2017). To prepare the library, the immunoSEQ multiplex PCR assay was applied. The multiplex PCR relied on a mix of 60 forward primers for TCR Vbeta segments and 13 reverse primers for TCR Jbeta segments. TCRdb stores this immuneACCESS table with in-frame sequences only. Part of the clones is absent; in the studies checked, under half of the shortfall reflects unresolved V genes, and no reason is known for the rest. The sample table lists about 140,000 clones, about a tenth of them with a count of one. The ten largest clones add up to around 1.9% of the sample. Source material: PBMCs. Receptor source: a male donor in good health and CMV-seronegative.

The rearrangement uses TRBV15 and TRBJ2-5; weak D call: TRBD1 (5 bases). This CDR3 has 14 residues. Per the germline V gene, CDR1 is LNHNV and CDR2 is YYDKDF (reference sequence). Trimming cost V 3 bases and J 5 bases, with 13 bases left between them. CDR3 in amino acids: CATSRQGVVETQYF. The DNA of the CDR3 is TGTGCCACCAGCAGGCAGGGTGTCGTTGAGACCCAGTACTTC.

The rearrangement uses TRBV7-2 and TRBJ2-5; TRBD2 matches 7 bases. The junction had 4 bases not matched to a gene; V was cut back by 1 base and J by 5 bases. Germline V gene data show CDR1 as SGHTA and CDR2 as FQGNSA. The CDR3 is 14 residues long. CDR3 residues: CASSLDRGSETQYF. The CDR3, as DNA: TGTGCCAGCAGCTTAGACCGCGGGAGCGAGACCCAGTACTTC.

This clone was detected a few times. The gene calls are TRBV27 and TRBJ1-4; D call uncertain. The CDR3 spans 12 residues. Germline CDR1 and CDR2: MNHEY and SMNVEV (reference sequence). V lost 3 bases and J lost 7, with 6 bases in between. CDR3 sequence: CASSFAGEKLFF. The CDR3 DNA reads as TGTGCCAGCAGTTTTGCCGGTGAAAAACTGTTTTTT. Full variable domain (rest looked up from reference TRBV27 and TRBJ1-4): EAQVTQNPRYLITVTGKKLTVTCSQNMNHEYMSWYRQDPGLGLRQIYYSMNVEVTDKGDVPEGYKVSRKEKRNFPLILESPSPNQTSLYFCASSFAGEKLFFGSGTQLSVL.

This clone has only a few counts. CDR3 sequence (DNA): TGCGCCAGCAGCCTCACGACTGTCGCGGGCAATGAGCAGTTCTTC. Protein: CASSLTTVAGNEQFF. The chain uses TRBV5-1 and TRBJ2-1, with a tentative D call TRBD2 (5 bases). Trimming pared 4 bases from V and 6 bases from J, leaving 17 bases between. The CDR3 has 15 residues. Germline V gene data show CDR1 as SGHRS and CDR2 as YFSETQ.

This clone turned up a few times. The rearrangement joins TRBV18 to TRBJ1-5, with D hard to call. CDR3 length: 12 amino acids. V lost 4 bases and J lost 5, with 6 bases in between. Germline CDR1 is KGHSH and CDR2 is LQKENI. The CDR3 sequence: CASSLPDQPQHF. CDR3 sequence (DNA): TGTGCCAGCTCACTCCCGGATCAGCCCCAGCATTTT.